This T cell receptor (beta chain) was captured by sequencing in a study of T cell responses to AZD1222 COVID-19 vaccine. In the study overall: Second doses were pooled across both intervals (about 4 or about 12 weeks).

Clones were sequenced by immunoSEQ multiplex PCR, and TCRdb holds only the in-frame ones, with some missing. The sample consists of around 94,000 clones, about 88% of them appearing once. Points from the study as a whole: Females made up more of the donors, who were largely white British, and clonal diversity may have come out too low. Close to half of all spike-specific TCRs reportedly target regions of the variants that are unmutated.

About this clone: Its antigen is currently unknown.

V was pared by 3 bases and J by 5 bases, with 14 bases between. Germline-derived CDR1 and CDR2 are KGHSH and LQKENI. The CDR3 totals 15 residues. This clonotype originated in an adult in good health. V and J are TRBV18 and TRBJ1-5, with a weak D call TRBD1 (6 bases). The sequences come from peripheral blood, collected on day 0 of AZD1222 vaccination. CDR3 region: CASSPEGGSDQPQHF. The CDR3 DNA sequence: TGTGCCAGCTCACCTGAGGGGGGGTCCGATCAGCCCCAGCATTTT.